This note documents a single T cell receptor (beta chain) sequence. Its antigen is undetermined. V was pared by 1 base and J by 2 bases, with 9 bases between. The CDR3 runs 15 residues. Germline V lookup: CDR1 SGHAT, CDR2 FQNNGV. The protocol was immunoSEQ multiplex PCR, while the TCRdb copy is restricted to in-frame clones and leaves out a portion. This sample yields 60,000 or so clones, of which around 83% are seen a single time; approximately 4.7% belongs to the top ten. Unstimulated regulatory T cells (CD4+CD25+CD127-), CD4+CD25- non-regulatory cells, CD4 and CD8 cells were FACS-sorted from thawed PBMCs. The sample comes from a study of Tregs in tolerant kidney transplant recipients. Notes on the study in general: This study did not directly address biological reproducibility. The small number of patients limits these findings pending further validation.

Sequencing input: CD4+ T cells from blood. The chain has TRBV11-2 and TRBJ2-1; the D gene is possibly TRBD2 (5 bases). This TCR came from a human donor in good health. The DNA for the CDR3 is TGTGCCAGCAGCTTAGCTCCTAGCCCCTACAATGAGCAGTTCTTC. Its protein is CASSLAPSPYNEQFF.